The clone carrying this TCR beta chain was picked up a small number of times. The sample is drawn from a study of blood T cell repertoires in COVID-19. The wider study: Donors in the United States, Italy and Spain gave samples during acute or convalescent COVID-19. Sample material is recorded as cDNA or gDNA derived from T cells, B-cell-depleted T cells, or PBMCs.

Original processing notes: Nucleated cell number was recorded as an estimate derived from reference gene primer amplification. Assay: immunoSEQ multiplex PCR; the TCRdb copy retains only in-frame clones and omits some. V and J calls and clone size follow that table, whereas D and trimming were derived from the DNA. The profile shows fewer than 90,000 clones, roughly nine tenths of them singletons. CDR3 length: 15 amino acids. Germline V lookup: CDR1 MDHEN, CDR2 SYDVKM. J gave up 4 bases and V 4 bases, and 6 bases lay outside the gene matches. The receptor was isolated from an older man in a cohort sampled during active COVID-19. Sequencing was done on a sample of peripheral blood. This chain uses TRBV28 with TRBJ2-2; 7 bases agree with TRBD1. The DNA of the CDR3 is TGTGCCAGCAGTTCCGGGACAGCGAGCACCGGGGAGCTGTTTTTT. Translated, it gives CASSSGTASTGELFF.